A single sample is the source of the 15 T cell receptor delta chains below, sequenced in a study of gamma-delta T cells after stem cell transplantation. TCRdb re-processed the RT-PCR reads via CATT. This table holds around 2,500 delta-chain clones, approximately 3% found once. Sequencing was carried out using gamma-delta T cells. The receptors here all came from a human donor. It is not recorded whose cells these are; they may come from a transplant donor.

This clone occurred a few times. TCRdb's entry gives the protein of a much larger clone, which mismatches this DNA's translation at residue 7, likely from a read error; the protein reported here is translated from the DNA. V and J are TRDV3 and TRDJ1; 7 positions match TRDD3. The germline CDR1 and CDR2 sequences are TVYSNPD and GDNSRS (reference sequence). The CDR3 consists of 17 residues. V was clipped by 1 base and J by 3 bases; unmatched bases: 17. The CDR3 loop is CAFKIPIGDSRADKLIF. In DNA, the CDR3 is TGTGCCTTTAAGATCCCTATCGGGGATAGTCGGGCCGATAAACTCATCTTT.

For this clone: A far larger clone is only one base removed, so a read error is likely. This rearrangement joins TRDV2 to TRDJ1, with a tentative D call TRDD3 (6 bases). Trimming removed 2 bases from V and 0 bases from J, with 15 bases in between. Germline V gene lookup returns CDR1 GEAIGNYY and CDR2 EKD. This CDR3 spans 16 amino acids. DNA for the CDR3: TGTGCCTGTGACATGGTGGGGGGCAAATACACCGATAAACTCATCTTT. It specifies CACDMVGGKYTDKLIF.

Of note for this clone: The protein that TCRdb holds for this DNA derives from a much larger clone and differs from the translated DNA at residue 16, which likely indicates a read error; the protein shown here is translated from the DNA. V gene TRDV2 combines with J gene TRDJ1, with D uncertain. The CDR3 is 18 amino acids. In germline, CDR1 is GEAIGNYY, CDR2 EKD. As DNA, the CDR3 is TGTGCCTGTGACACCGTAGTCGCGTCCCCCATCGACACCGATAAACCCATCTTT. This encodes CACDTVVASPIDTDKPIF.

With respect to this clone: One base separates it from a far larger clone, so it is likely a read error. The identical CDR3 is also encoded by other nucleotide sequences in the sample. The CDR3 is CACDTVGGGLDTDKLIF. In DNA, the CDR3 is TGTGCCTGTGACACCGTAGGTGGGGGACTAGACACCGATAAACTCATCTTT. V gene TRDV2 combines with J gene TRDJ1, with 7 bases matching TRDD3. Trimming cost V 0 bases and J 0 bases; bases outside gene matches: 9. The CDR3 has 17 amino acids. Germline CDR1 and CDR2: GEAIGNYY and EKD.

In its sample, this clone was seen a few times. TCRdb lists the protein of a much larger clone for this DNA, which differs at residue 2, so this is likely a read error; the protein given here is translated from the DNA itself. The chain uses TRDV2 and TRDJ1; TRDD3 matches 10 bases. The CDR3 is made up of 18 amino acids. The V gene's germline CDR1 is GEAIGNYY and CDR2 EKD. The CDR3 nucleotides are TGTTCCTGTGACCCTCTCTTGACGGGGGATACGCGGGCCGATAAACTCATCTTT. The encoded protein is CSCDPLLTGDTRADKLIF.

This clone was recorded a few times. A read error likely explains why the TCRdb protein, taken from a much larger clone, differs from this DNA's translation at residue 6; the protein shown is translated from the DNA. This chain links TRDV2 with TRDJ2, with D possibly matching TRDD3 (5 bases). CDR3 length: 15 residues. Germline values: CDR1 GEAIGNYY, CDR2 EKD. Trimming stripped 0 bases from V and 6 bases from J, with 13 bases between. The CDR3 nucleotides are TGTGCCTGTGACACCCCGGGGGCGACCTCAGCACAACTCTTCTTT. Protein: CACDTPGATSAQLFF.

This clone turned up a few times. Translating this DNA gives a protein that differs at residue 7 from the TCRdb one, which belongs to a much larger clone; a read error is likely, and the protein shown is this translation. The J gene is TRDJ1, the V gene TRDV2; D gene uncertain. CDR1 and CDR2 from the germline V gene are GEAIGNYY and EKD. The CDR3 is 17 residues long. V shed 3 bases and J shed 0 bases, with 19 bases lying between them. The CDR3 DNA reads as TGTGCCTGTGACCCGGTGAGGGGTCCCCCGTACACCGATAAACTCATCTTT. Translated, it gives CACDPVRGPPYTDKLIF.

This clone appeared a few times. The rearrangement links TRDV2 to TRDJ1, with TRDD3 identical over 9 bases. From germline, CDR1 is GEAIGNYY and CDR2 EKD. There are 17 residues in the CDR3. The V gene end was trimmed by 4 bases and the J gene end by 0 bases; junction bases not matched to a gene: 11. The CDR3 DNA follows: TGTGCCTGTGATCTACTGGGGGAACCAAAGTACACCGATAAACTCATCTTT. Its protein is CACDLLGEPKYTDKLIF.

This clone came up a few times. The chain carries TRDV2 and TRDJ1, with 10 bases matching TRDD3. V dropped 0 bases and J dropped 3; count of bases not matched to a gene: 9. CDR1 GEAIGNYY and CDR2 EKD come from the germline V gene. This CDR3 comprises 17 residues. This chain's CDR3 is CACDTAWGDTRADKLIF. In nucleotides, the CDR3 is TGTGCCTGTGACACCGCGTGGGGGGATACGCGGGCCGATAAACTCATCTTT.

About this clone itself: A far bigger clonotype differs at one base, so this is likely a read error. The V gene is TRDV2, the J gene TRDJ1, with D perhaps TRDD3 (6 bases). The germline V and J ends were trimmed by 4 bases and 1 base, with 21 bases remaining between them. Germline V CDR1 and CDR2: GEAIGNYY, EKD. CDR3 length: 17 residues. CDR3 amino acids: CACDPVLGRQCTDKLIF. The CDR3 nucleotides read TGTGCCTGTGATCCCGTACTGGGTAGACAGTGCACCGATAAACTCATCTTT.

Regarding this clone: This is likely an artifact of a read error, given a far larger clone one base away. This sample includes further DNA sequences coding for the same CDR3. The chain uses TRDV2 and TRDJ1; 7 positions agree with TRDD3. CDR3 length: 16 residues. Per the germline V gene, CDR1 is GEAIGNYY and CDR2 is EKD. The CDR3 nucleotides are TGCGCCTGTGACCTCCTGGGGATAGGGAGGACCGATAAACTCATCTTT. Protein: CACDLLGIGRTDKLIF.

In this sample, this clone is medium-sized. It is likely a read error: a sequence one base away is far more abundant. The CDR3 protein is CACDTALTDKLIF. The CDR3 DNA reads TGTGCCTGTGACACCGCGCTCACCGATAAACTCATCTTT. The rearrangement links TRDV2 to TRDJ1, with D hard to call. With 0 bases removed from V and 1 base from J, the gap between germline ends came to 5 bases. The CDR3 is 13 residues long. CDR1 is GEAIGNYY and CDR2 is EKD in the germline V gene.

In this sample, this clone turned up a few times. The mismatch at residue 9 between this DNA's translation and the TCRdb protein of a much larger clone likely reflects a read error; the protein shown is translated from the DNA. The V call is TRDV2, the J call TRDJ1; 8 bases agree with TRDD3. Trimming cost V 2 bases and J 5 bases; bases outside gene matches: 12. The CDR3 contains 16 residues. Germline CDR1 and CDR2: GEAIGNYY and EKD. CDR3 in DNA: TGTGCCTGTGACAGTTTACTGGGGGGTAGTCGTGATAAACTCATCTTT. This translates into CACDSLLGGSRDKLIF.

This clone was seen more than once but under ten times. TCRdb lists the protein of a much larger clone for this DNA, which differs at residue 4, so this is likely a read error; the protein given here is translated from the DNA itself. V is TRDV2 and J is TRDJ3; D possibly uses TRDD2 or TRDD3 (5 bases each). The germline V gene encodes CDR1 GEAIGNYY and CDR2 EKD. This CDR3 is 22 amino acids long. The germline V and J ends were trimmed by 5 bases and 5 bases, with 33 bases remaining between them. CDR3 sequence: CACGPILPPEIPPSRDTRQMFF. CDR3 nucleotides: TGTGCCTGTGGCCCAATCCTGCCACCAGAGATACCCCCTTCAAGGGACACCCGACAGATGTTTTTC.

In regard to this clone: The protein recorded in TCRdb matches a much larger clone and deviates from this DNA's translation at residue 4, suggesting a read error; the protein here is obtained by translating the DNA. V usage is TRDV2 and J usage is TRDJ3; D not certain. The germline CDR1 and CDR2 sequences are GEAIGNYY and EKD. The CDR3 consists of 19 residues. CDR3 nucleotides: TGTGCCTGTTACACCGTACAGGTAGGTAGCGCCTGGGACACCCGACAGATGTTTTTC. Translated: CACYTVQVGSAWDTRQMFF.